This T cell receptor beta chain appears in the sequencing data of a study of blood T cell repertoires in COVID-19. About the research overall: Samples of COVID-19 (acute and convalescent) were obtained from the United States, Italy and Spain. PBMCs, B-cell-depleted T cells, or T cells were the source of the cDNA or gDNA that made up the material.

As originally analysed: Reference gene primer amplification yielded estimated nucleated cell counts. The method was immunoSEQ multiplex PCR; TCRdb's version includes in-frame clones alone and lacks a portion of them. That table supplies the V and J calls and clone size; D and trimming were determined from the DNA. The sample consists of tens of thousands of clones, 77% of them appearing once. The V and J ends lost 11 bases and 5 bases respectively, with 13 bases between them. The CDR3 consists of 12 residues. Germline V gene lookup returns CDR1 WNHNN and CDR2 SYGVQD (reference sequence). This chain connects TRBV10-1 to TRBJ1-5, with D possibly matching TRBD1 (5 bases). This TCR was recovered from a man aged 65 to 79 with active or convalescent COVID-19. Sequencing input: peripheral blood. Written as DNA, the CDR3 is TGCGCCTCAGGGCAGGTTGATCAGCCCCAGCATTTT. Protein product: CASGQVDQPQHF.